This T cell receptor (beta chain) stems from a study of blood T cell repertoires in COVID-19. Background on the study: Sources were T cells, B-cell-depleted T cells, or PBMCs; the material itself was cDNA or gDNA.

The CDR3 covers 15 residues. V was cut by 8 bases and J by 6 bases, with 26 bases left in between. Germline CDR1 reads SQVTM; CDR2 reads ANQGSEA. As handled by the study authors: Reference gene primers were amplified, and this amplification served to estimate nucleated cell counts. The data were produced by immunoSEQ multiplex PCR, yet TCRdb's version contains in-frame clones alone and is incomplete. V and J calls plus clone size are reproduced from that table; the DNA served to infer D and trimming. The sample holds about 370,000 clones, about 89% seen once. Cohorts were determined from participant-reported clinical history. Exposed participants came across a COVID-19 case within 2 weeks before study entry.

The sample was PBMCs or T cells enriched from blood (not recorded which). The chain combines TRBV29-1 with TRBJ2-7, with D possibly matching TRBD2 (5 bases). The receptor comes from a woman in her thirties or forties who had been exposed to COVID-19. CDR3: CSPKGAGSWISEQYF. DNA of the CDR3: TGCAGCCCTAAAGGTGCGGGTAGCTGGATTAGCGAGCAGTACTTC.